The TCR beta chain under discussion was sequenced for a study of graft-versus-host responses after intestinal transplantation. Overall study findings and caveats: There were GvH clones found in recipient marrow, and some of them appeared first in ileum or blood. Across patients carrying graft-donor T cell macrochimerism, allografts held high graft-versus-host to host-versus-graft clonal ratios.

The V and J ends lost 0 bases and 11 bases respectively, with 17 bases between them. The V gene's germline CDR1 is SGHRS and CDR2 YFSETQ. The CDR3 consists of 14 residues. Sequenced by immunoSEQ multiplex PCR; TCRdb stores in-frame clones only, minus some. The sample has approximately 63,000 clones, around 93% seen once. This clone was seen more than once but under ten times. Its specificity is not known. This TCR was sampled from a human donor who was the organ donor for an intestinal transplant. The rearrangement uses TRBV5-1 and TRBJ1-1, with D perhaps TRBD1 (6 bases). The source was unstimulated CD4+ T cells sorted from spleen or lymph node cells, collected before transplant. The CDR3 here is CASSLAEGGGEAFF. As DNA, the CDR3 is TGCGCCAGCAGCTTGGCCGAGGGAGGGGGAGAGGCTTTCTTT.